These 8 T cell receptor beta chains originate from one sample sequenced in a study of T cells in Graves' hyperthyroidism and ophthalmopathy. The source material, RNA transcripts, was used to amplify TCR beta CDR3 regions. First-round RT-PCR of the TCR CDR3 relied on the HTBI primer set. Via MiXCR, TCRdb re-called the multiplex PCR reads, giving one row per CDR3 protein. The sample records around 97,000 distinct CDR3 sequences, approximately 50% being singletons. The sample comprised blood. Source of these receptors: a man aged 40-55 years with Graves' hyperthyroidism.

The chain carries TRBV2 and TRBJ1-1; TRBD1 matches 7 bases. This CDR3 has 17 residues. CDR1 is SNHLY and CDR2 is FYNNEI in the germline V gene. Trimming took 8 bases from V and 1 from J; bases not matched to a gene: 16. The CDR3 DNA is TGTGCCAGCTCACCAAGGGAGGTGCGACAGGGGAACACTGAAGCTTTCTTT. This codes for CASSPREVRQGNTEAFF. The full variable domain, completed using reference TRBV2 and TRBJ1-1, is EPEVTQTPSHQVTQMGQEVILRCVPISNHLYFYWYRQILGQKVEFLVSFYNNEISEKSEIFDDQFSVERPDGSNFTLKIRSTKLEDSAMYFCASSPREVRQGNTEAFFGQGTRLTVV.

This clonotype was observed many times. V usage is TRBV6-5 and J usage is TRBJ1-2; 10 bases agree with TRBD1. The V segment lost 2 bases and the J segment 1 base; nucleotides outside the gene matches: 7. Germline values: CDR1 MNHEY, CDR2 SVGAGI. This CDR3 contains 17 residues. CDR3: CASSYLGQGLYNYGYTF. The CDR3 DNA reads as TGTGCCAGCAGTTACCTGGGACAGGGGCTTTATAACTATGGCTACACCTTC.

The table lists this clonotype with many counts. The chain is built from TRBV24-1 and TRBJ2-2, with 8 bases fitting TRBD1. Germline assignment: CDR1 KGHDR and CDR2 SFDVKD. The V gene end was trimmed by 3 bases and the J gene end by 7 bases; junction bases not matched to a gene: 6. This CDR3 is 15 amino acids long. CDR3 sequence reads: CATSDGTGGLGELFF. In nucleotides, the CDR3 is TGTGCCACCAGTGATGGCACAGGGGGTCTCGGGGAGCTGTTTTTT.

This clonotype was seen repeatedly, ten times or more. The V call is TRBV11-2, the J call TRBJ1-1; a weak D match, TRBD1 (6 bases). This CDR3 is built from 14 residues. The germline CDR1 and CDR2 sequences are SGHAT and FQNNGV. V dropped 0 bases and J dropped 4 bases, with 9 bases sitting between them. In DNA, the CDR3 is TGTGCCAGCAGCTTAGAACTAGGGGGCACTGAAGCTTTCTTT. It specifies CASSLELGGTEAFF.

This clonotype was detected many times. The chain recombines TRBV12-3 or TRBV12-4 with TRBJ2-1; D is perhaps TRBD1 (6 bases). V lost 8 bases and J 0 bases, leaving 11 bases between the germline ends. The CDR3 sequence is 14 residues long. The CDR3, as DNA: TGTGCCAGCCAGGGGACGATCTCCTACAATGAGCAGTTCTTC. Its translation: CASQGTISYNEQFF.

This clonotype has a count of ten or more. This chain uses TRBV14 with TRBJ2-1, with TRBD1 as a possible D gene (6 bases). V gave up 2 bases and J gave up 8 bases, with 19 bases separating them. Per germline, CDR1 SGHDN and CDR2 FVKESK. The CDR3 length is 16 residues. The CDR3 DNA follows: TGTGCCAGCAGCCAAAGATTGAGGACACCAGGGGATGAGCAGTTCTTC. The encoded protein is CASSQRLRTPGDEQFF.

The rearrangement joins TRBV9 to TRBJ1-1; 8 positions match TRBD1. Looked up from germline, CDR1 is SGDLS and CDR2 is YYNGEE. The CDR3 spans 17 residues. The junction had 8 bases not matched to a gene; V was cut back by 0 bases and J by 1 base. The CDR3 protein is CASSVVSGGAGNTEAFF. The CDR3 DNA follows: TGTGCCAGCAGCGTAGTCTCAGGGGGCGCGGGGAACACTGAAGCTTTCTTT. Combining the CDR3 with reference TRBV9 and TRBJ1-1 gives the whole variable domain DSGVTQTPKHLITATGQRVTLRCSPRSGDLSVYWYQQSLDQGLQFLIQYYNGEERAKGNILERFSAQQFPDLHSELNLSSLELGDSALYFCASSVVSGGAGNTEAFFGQGTRLTVV.

The count of this clonotype is one. V is TRBV29-1 and J is TRBJ1-5; D gene unclear. V lost 4 bases to trimming and J lost 2 bases, with 9 bases between them. The CDR3 has 13 amino acids. Germline lookup yields CDR1 SQVTM and CDR2 ANQGSEA. CDR3 in amino acids: CSVAGMGNQPQHF. CDR3 nucleotides: TGCAGCGTTGCTGGGATGGGCAATCAGCCCCAGCATTTT.